The 32 T cell receptor beta chains below were found in one sample sequenced in a study of blood T cell repertoires in COVID-19. The method was immunoSEQ multiplex PCR; TCRdb's version includes in-frame clones alone and lacks a portion of them. This sample carries 250,000 to 350,000 clones, roughly 83% of them seen once, and the ten largest clones take roughly 1.5%. Sequencing input: peripheral blood. The receptors were sampled from a human donor with COVID-19, enrolled during active disease. The donor label of this sample is uncertain.

The chain employs TRBV25-1 and TRBJ1-6; 7 nucleotides align to TRBD1. V was clipped by 4 bases and J by 3 bases; unmatched bases: 9. The CDR3 extends over 17 amino acids. The germline V gene encodes CDR1 MGHDK and CDR2 SYGVNS. DNA for the CDR3: TGTGCCAGCAGTGCTTATTCAGGGGGAATCTATAATTCACCCCTCCACTTT. Translated, it gives CASSAYSGGIYNSPLHF.

The rearrangement uses TRBV6-2 or TRBV6-3 and TRBJ1-1, with a weak D call TRBD1 (5 bases). The germline V gene has CDR1 MNHEY and CDR2 SVGEGT. The CDR3 consists of 15 residues. V lost 5 bases, J lost 1 base, and 14 bases lay in between. The CDR3 sequence: CASSLNRPSNTEAFF. In DNA form, the CDR3 reads TGTGCCAGCAGTCTAAACAGGCCGTCGAACACTGAAGCTTTCTTT.

The CDR3 DNA follows: TGTGCCAGCAGTCCCTCGGGGAGGGATTCGGGTGAGCAGTTCTTC. Its protein product is CASSPSGRDSGEQFF. The V and J genes are TRBV11-3 and TRBJ2-1, with 7 bases that match TRBD2. The CDR3 extends over 15 amino acids. Germline V lookup: CDR1 SGHNT, CDR2 YENEEA. The junction had 14 bases not matched to a gene; V was cut back by 6 bases and J by 9 bases. The full variable domain, its missing parts supplied by reference TRBV11-3 and TRBJ2-1, is EAGVVQSPRYKIIEKKQPVAFWCNPISGHNTLYWYLQNLGQGPELLIRYENEEAVDDSQLPKDRFSAERLKGVDSTLKIQPAELGDSAVYLCASSPSGRDSGEQFFGPGTRLTVL.

This clone is a singleton in its sample. The gene calls are TRBV18 and TRBJ1-1, with a weak D call TRBD1 (6 bases). The V gene's germline CDR1 is KGHSH and CDR2 LQKENI. The V end was cut by 5 bases, the J end by 0 bases, with 10 bases between. The CDR3 extends over 14 amino acids. The CDR3 protein is CASSEDRLNTEAFF. The CDR3 nucleotides read TGTGCCAGCTCAGAGGACAGACTGAACACTGAAGCTTTCTTT.

This sequence joins TRBV18 and TRBJ2-7; D unresolved. This CDR3 region has 14 residues. V shed 0 bases and J shed 0 bases, with 6 bases lying between them. Germline V gene sequence: CDR1 KGHSH, CDR2 LQKENI. Here the CDR3 DNA reads TGTGCCAGCTCACCACCGGCCCCCTCCTACGAGCAGTACTTC. This sequence encodes CASSPPAPSYEQYF.

This clone was found once. V is TRBV11-2 and J is TRBJ1-5; maybe TRBD1 (6 bases). The CDR3 has 14 amino acids. Germline CDR1 reads SGHAT; CDR2 reads FQNNGV. The V gene lost 5 bases and the J gene lost 3 bases, with 11 bases spanning the gap. The CDR3 loop reads CASSRGQYNQPQHF. The CDR3 coding sequence is TGTGCCAGCAGCCGAGGACAGTACAATCAGCCCCAGCATTTT. Filled out from reference TRBV11-2 and TRBJ1-5, the complete variable domain reads EAGVAQSPRYKIIEKRQSVAFWCNPISGHATLYWYQQILGQGPKLLIQFQNNGVVDDSQLPKDRFSAERLKGVDSTLKIQPAKLEDSAVYLCASSRGQYNQPQHFGDGTRLSIL.

The chain combines TRBV28 with TRBJ2-7; 8 bases agree with TRBD2. The CDR3 spans 14 residues. Germline values: CDR1 MDHEN, CDR2 SYDVKM. Losses at the gene ends were 6 bases for V and 2 bases for J; bases not matched to a gene: 6. CDR3 protein: CASSFSGNPYEQYF. In nucleotides, the CDR3 is TGTGCCAGCAGCTTTAGCGGGAACCCCTACGAGCAGTACTTC.

The genes are TRBV2 and TRBJ2-1, with 9 bases identical to TRBD1. The CDR3 has 14 amino acids. Germline CDR1 is SNHLY and CDR2 is FYNNEI. V lost 7 bases to trimming and J lost 3 bases; unmatched junction nucleotides: 4. The CDR3 sequence: CASKQDRGYNEQFF. The CDR3 bases are TGTGCCAGCAAACAGGACAGGGGCTACAATGAGCAGTTCTTC.

This rearrangement joins TRBV11-2 to TRBJ1-2, with D hard to call. Trimming stripped 5 bases from V and 0 bases from J, with 13 bases between. The CDR3 is 15 amino acids. Germline V lookup: CDR1 SGHAT, CDR2 FQNNGV. CDR3 residues: CASSPDVPPNYGYTF. The CDR3 DNA reads TGTGCCAGCAGCCCAGATGTTCCTCCTAACTATGGCTACACCTTC.

The rearrangement joins TRBV11-2 to TRBJ2-3, with TRBD1 as a possible D gene (5 bases). The V end was cut by 8 bases, the J end by 1 base, with 7 bases between. CDR1 is SGHAT and CDR2 is FQNNGV in the germline V gene. The CDR3 has 12 residues. CDR3 amino acids: CASHRRTDTQYF. In nucleotides, the CDR3 is TGTGCCAGCCACAGGCGCACAGATACGCAGTATTTT.

A word on this clone: Other DNA variants within this sample encode the same CDR3. This chain joins TRBV5-1 and TRBJ2-1, with TRBD2 matching over 10 bases. V lost 0 bases and J lost 5; bases outside the gene matches: 2. CDR3 length: 15 residues. Germline V CDR1 and CDR2: SGHRS, YFSETQ. CDR3 in DNA: TGCGCCAGCAGCTTGGGACTAGCGGGTCACAATGAGCAGTTCTTC. Translating it yields CASSLGLAGHNEQFF.

The J gene is TRBJ1-1, the V gene TRBV27; D gene ambiguous. This CDR3 has 15 residues. CDR1 is MNHEY and CDR2 is SMNVEV in the germline V gene (reference sequence). V lost 2 bases to trimming and J lost 3 bases, with 13 bases between them. The CDR3: CASSLIGRPDTEAFF. DNA of the CDR3: TGTGCCAGCAGTTTAATAGGGAGACCTGACACTGAAGCTTTCTTT.

The CDR3 sequence: CASRNRGTDTQYF. CDR3 in DNA: TGTGCTAGCCGAAACAGGGGCACAGATACGCAGTATTTT. The chain joins TRBV12-5 to TRBJ2-3, with D tentatively TRBD1 (6 bases). Trimming stripped 9 bases from V and 1 base from J, with 11 bases between. Germline V gene data show CDR1 as LGHNT and CDR2 as FRNRAP. The length of the CDR3 is 13 residues. Combining the CDR3 with reference TRBV12-5 and TRBJ2-3 gives the whole variable domain DARVTQTPRHKVTEMGQEVTMRCQPILGHNTVFWYRQTMMQGLELLAYFRNRAPLDDSGMPKDRFSAEMPDATLATLKIQPSEPRDSAVYFCASRNRGTDTQYFGPGTRLTVL.

Details on this clone: The junction departs from germline at one end; a sequencing error may be responsible. V and J are TRBV5-1 and TRBJ2-4; 7 positions agree with TRBD2. Germline V gene lookup returns CDR1 SGHRS and CDR2 YFSETQ. The CDR3 has 15 residues. The CDR3, as DNA: TGCGCCAGCAGTTTGGGTGCGGGAGCCGGAAACATTCAGTACTTC. Translation: CASSLGAGAGNIQYF.

V is TRBV5-1 and J is TRBJ2-7; 7 bases are a match to TRBD1. The CDR3 extends over 13 amino acids. Germline V gives CDR1 SGHRS, CDR2 YFSETQ. V shed 3 bases and J 3 bases; nucleotides not matched to a gene: 3. The CDR3 DNA is TGCGCCAGCAGCTCGACAGGGAGCTACGAGCAGTACTTC. Amino acid sequence: CASSSTGSYEQYF.

The chain employs TRBV9 and TRBJ1-1; maybe TRBD1 (6 bases). The CDR3 contains 13 residues. V lost 0 bases and J 9 bases, leaving 12 bases between the germline ends. Per the germline V gene, CDR1 is SGDLS and CDR2 is YYNGEE. The CDR3 region is CASSVGFTGKAFF. The CDR3 nucleotides read TGTGCCAGCAGCGTAGGGTTTACAGGGAAAGCTTTCTTT.

This clone has only one observation. J is TRBJ2-3 and V is TRBV29-1; 7 bases map to TRBD2. Trimming removed 2 bases from V and 5 bases from J; junction bases left unmatched: 7. The CDR3 totals 14 residues. Germline V CDR1 and CDR2: SQVTM, ANQGSEA. The CDR3 nucleotides read TGCAGCGTTGAAATCGCGGGAGCGGTAGATACGCAGTATTTT. It yields the protein CSVEIAGAVDTQYF.

The genes are TRBV19 and TRBJ1-2, with D possibly matching TRBD1 (6 bases). The CDR3 extends over 14 amino acids. The V end was cut by 5 bases, the J end by 4 bases, with 14 bases between. The V gene's germline CDR1 is LNHDA and CDR2 SQIVND (reference sequence). As DNA, the CDR3 is TGTGCCAGTAGTCCCTCCCGGGACATCTATGGCTACACCTTC. As protein: CASSPSRDIYGYTF.

The chain has TRBV27 and TRBJ1-2; D remains ambiguous. Germline V gene sequence: CDR1 MNHEY, CDR2 SMNVEV (reference sequence). CDR3 length: 14 amino acids. Trimming cost V 4 bases and J 2 bases, with 11 bases left between them. The CDR3 region has the DNA TGTGCCAGCAGTTCGGGTATTGTCAACTATGGCTACACCTTC. As protein: CASSSGIVNYGYTF.

This chain joins TRBV10-3 and TRBJ1-5, with D perhaps matching TRBD1 (5 bases). The V and J ends lost 2 bases and 6 bases respectively, with 14 bases between them. CDR3 length: 15 residues. Germline V gene data show CDR1 as ENHRY and CDR2 as SYGVKD. CDR3 sequence (DNA): TGTGCCATCAGTGAGAGTGAGGCGGGGCTTCAGCCCCAGCATTTT. Translation: CAISESEAGLQPQHF.

The V call is TRBV5-1, the J call TRBJ2-3, with 8 bases aligning to TRBD1. The CDR3 sequence is 14 residues long. J was trimmed by 4 bases and V by 6 bases; bases with no gene match: 7. Looked up from germline, CDR1 is SGHRS and CDR2 is YFSETQ. CDR3 coding DNA: TGCGCCAGCAATCGCCAGGGGGCGTCAGATACGCAGTATTTT. It codes for CASNRQGASDTQYF.

The V call is TRBV19, the J call TRBJ1-5, with a tentative D call TRBD1 (5 bases). Trimming took 3 bases from V and 2 from J, leaving 14 bases between them. This CDR3 comprises 16 residues. CDR1 and CDR2 (germline): LNHDA, SQIVND (reference sequence). Here the CDR3 DNA reads TGTGCCAGTAGTATCTACTCAGGGTCGGGCAATCAGCCCCAGCATTTT. Amino acid sequence: CASSIYSGSGNQPQHF.

This CDR3 is CSVSSQGPGELFF. The CDR3 coding sequence is TGCAGCGTTTCCTCACAGGGGCCCGGGGAGCTGTTTTTT. The chain is built from TRBV29-1 and TRBJ2-2; 7 positions match TRBD1. CDR3 size: 13 residues. Germline CDR1 SQVTM, CDR2 ANQGSEA. The V segment lost 5 bases and the J segment 6 bases; nucleotides outside the gene matches: 6.

This clone was seen just once. V is TRBV19 and J is TRBJ2-2, with 8 positions matching TRBD1. Germline-derived CDR1 and CDR2 are LNHDA and SQIVND (reference sequence). The CDR3 sequence is 15 residues long. Germline trimming cut 5 bases from V and 6 bases from J; bases unmatched to any gene: 8. Written as DNA, the CDR3 is TGTGCCAGTAGTCGTGGACAGGGAATCTCCGGGGAGCTGTTTTTT. Amino acid sequence: CASSRGQGISGELFF.

The genes are TRBV4-2 and TRBJ1-2; 8 bases are a match to TRBD1. Losses at the gene ends were 2 bases for V and 6 bases for J; bases not matched to a gene: 5. Germline values: CDR1 LGHNA, CDR2 YNFKEQ. The CDR3 totals 14 residues. The CDR3 loop reads CASSQPGQGDGYTF. For the CDR3, the DNA is TGTGCCAGCAGCCAACCCGGACAGGGAGATGGCTACACCTTC.

The chain has TRBV11-2 and TRBJ1-1; D gene uncertain. Germline V gives CDR1 SGHAT, CDR2 FQNNGV. V gave up 0 bases and J gave up 1 base, with 6 bases separating them. The CDR3 contains 14 residues. The CDR3 coding sequence is TGTGCCAGCAGCTTAGATCCGAGGAACACTGAAGCTTTCTTT. This sequence encodes CASSLDPRNTEAFF.

This clone was seen only once. This chain uses TRBV6-1 with TRBJ2-1, with 8 bases lining up with TRBD1. This CDR3 comprises 10 residues. Germline CDR1 and CDR2: MNHNS and SASEGT. CDR3 residues: CAGGQGQQFF. In DNA, the CDR3 is TGTGCGGGCGGACAGGGCCAACAGTTCTTC.

J is TRBJ2-3 and V is TRBV11-2; perhaps TRBD2 as D (6 bases). From germline, CDR1 is SGHAT and CDR2 FQNNGV. V was cut by 5 bases and J by 5 bases, with 17 bases left in between. There are 15 residues in the CDR3. The CDR3 bases are TGTGCCAGCAGCGACCCGGGACTTCCTAAAGATACGCAGTATTTT. This gives the protein CASSDPGLPKDTQYF.

The count of this clone is one. The chain combines TRBV12-5 with TRBJ2-3; 8 positions match TRBD1. The V segment lost 0 bases and the J segment 0 bases; nucleotides outside the gene matches: 5. This CDR3 is built from 17 residues. Germline V gene sequence: CDR1 LGHNT, CDR2 FRNRAP. The CDR3 sequence is CASGLVWTGSSTDTQYF. The CDR3 coding sequence is TGTGCTAGTGGTTTGGTCTGGACAGGGTCGAGCACAGATACGCAGTATTTT.

This clone was seen more than once but under ten times. This chain joins TRBV27 and TRBJ2-1; 8 bases fit TRBD2. This CDR3 is 15 amino acids long. Germline lookup yields CDR1 MNHEY and CDR2 SMNVEV (reference sequence). With 9 bases clipped from V and 7 bases from J, the junction kept 14 bases outside the gene matches. CDR3 in DNA: TGTGCCAGTTGTGCGAGTAGCGGGATTCCGAATGAGCAGTTCTTC. As protein: CASCASSGIPNEQFF.

This chain uses TRBV6-1 with TRBJ1-3; TRBD1 matches at 9 bases. Trimming cost V 1 base and J 1 base; bases outside gene matches: 5. The CDR3 spans 17 residues. From germline, CDR1 is MNHNS and CDR2 SASEGT. In DNA, the CDR3 is TGTGCCAGCAGTGAAGATGGGACAGGGATGTCTGGAAACACCATATATTTT. Amino acid sequence: CASSEDGTGMSGNTIYF.

The chain combines TRBV24-1 with TRBJ2-7; 10 bases match TRBD1. With 2 bases clipped from V and 5 bases from J, the junction kept 8 bases outside the gene matches. The CDR3 extends over 16 amino acids. Germline-derived CDR1 and CDR2 are KGHDR and SFDVKD. The DNA for the CDR3 is TGTGCCACCAGTGATTCCCCGGGACAGGGGAAGCACGAGCAGTACTTC. It yields the protein CATSDSPGQGKHEQYF.